This TCR beta chain stems from a study of shared clonotypes between healthy human individuals (dated by TCRdb to the early 2020s). Broadly, across the study: The cohort included a few men and a couple of women between 18 and 49 years of age. To estimate repertoire size and how much clonotype sharing occurs between individuals, the study deeply sequenced the blood TCR repertoires of five healthy adults. To increase sequencing depth and limit assay-specific biases, TCR repertoire library preparation and sequencing were carried out by different laboratories using diverse techniques. Each donor's leukapheresis produced roughly between roughly 0.85 and 9 billion PBMCs.

At the junction V is shortened by 1 base and J by 4 bases, with 8 bases in between. According to the germline V gene, CDR1 reads MNHNS and CDR2 reads SASEGT. The CDR3 holds 14 amino acids from the cysteine to the phenylalanine. The entry retains the CDR3 DNA only, 42 bases that are in frame from base 1. The donors were healthy, HIV-negative adults with no recently reported acute infections or vaccinations. Only Caucasian adults living in Nashville, Tennessee, USA were represented among the donors. For unsorted samples, roughly 91 million PBMCs were counted, and genomic DNA was extracted using the QIAamp DNA Blood Mini kit. After blood collection by leukapheresis, PBMCs were isolated using Ficoll-Histopaque density gradient centrifugation and then cryopreserved in the vapor phase of liquid nitrogen. General conclusions and limits of the study: Pairwise subsampling indicated that sequencing depth was expected to affect the degree of clonotype sharing among donors. Because the study included a small number of donors, the genetic and exposure-history diversity represented was limited. Only blood was sampled, and tissue TCR repertoires likely differ from those in blood.

Note on this clone: The antigen it binds to is not known. Base qualities are not provided; no much larger clone lies one nucleotide away.

Using the deep immunoSEQ assay, multiplex PCR amplified TCR CDR3 regions from genomic DNA. Extracted genomic DNA from each cell subset was distributed evenly across all wells of several immunoSEQ 96-well plates, and each plate was treated as a replicate. For unsorted PBMC, 250 to 350 ng of genomic DNA, equivalent to tens of thousands of T cell genomes, went into each replicate PCR. Genomic DNA from unsorted PBMC was sequenced over ten immunoSEQ deep assay plates. The purified libraries were quantified using a Qubit 3.0 fluorometer, sized with a Bioanalyzer 2100, and then quantified again using the KAPA Library Quantification kit. A separate single-read 150-cycle Illumina NextSeq 550 flow cell was used to sequence each immunoSEQ 96-well plate. Per the authors' processing: Because only junctional sequences without quality scores were contained in the immunoSEQ output, filtering matching that applied to full-length reads could not be performed. Sequences were annotated with PyIR, a Python wrapper for IgBLAST v1.9, and V/J genes and CDR3 were assigned using IMGT germline references. Reads with weak V/J assignments (E-value above 1e-6), missing CDR3, stop codons, out-of-frame junctions, or ambiguous translated residues were removed. V3J clonotypes were defined as sequences sharing the same inferred V gene, J gene, and CDR3 amino acid sequence. To compute the percentage overlap between repertoires, the number of shared unique clonotypes was divided by the size of the smaller repertoire. Repertoire richness was assessed with RTK rarefaction, the Chao1 estimator, and Recon v2.1 estimates of unobserved clonotypes. Entries here come from immuneACCESS through TCRdb and include only in-frame sequences with V and J called. Some clones fail to appear in such tables; in the studies checked, an unresolved V gene covers under half of the shortfall, and the cause of the remainder is unknown. D and trimming come from the DNA, and the V and J calls and clone size come from that table. Across this sample there are 490,000 or so clones, with roughly 78% seen only once. The biggest ten clones account for approximately 12% of the sample.

What was sequenced was PBMCs. This chain joins TRBV6-1 to TRBJ1-5; tentative D gene TRBD1, with 6 bases matching. The TCR originated in a middle-aged woman in good health. Some clones in this sample may be carry-over from other donors' samples. The CDR3 reads CASSEGTDNQPQHF. The DNA reads TGTGCCAGCAGTGAAGGGACAGATAATCAGCCCCAGCATTTT.